Below, 23 T cell receptor beta chains from the same sample are listed, as sequenced in a study of OX40 agonist ivuxolimab in advanced cancers. Assay: immunoSEQ multiplex PCR; the TCRdb copy retains only in-frame clones and omits some. Seen here are roughly 71,000 clones, 60% to 80% observed once, and the top ten hold 1.5% to 2%. The starting material was CD4+ or CD8+ T cells sorted from blood, obtained in a trial of the OX40 agonist ivuxolimab. Receptors were obtained from an adult with an advanced solid tumor such as melanoma, head and neck, liver or kidney cancer.

The J gene is TRBJ2-7, the V gene TRBV6-5; D remains unclear. V was pared by 0 bases and J by 4 bases, with 16 bases between. From germline, CDR1 is MNHEY and CDR2 SVGAGI. This CDR3 region has 16 residues. CDR3 sequence reads: CASSYSAWGGGYEQYF. CDR3 bases: TGTGCCAGCAGTTACTCTGCTTGGGGTGGTGGGTACGAGCAGTACTTC.

The V gene is TRBV20-1, the J gene TRBJ1-2; no definite D call. The CDR3 covers 10 residues. Germline lookup yields CDR1 DFQATT and CDR2 SNEGSKA (reference sequence). Trimming pared 5 bases from V and 6 bases from J, leaving 7 bases between. In DNA form, the CDR3 reads TGCAGTGCTCGGCTCAATGGCTACACCTTC. It translates to CSARLNGYTF.

Remarks on this clone: Its ends do not fully match the called genes, so a read error is possible. The J gene is TRBJ2-7, the V gene TRBV10-3; 8 nucleotides agree with TRBD2. CDR1 and CDR2 (germline): ENHRY, SYGVKD. CDR3 length: 13 residues. CDR3 region: CAISEVAGSESDF. CDR3 DNA sequence: TGTGCCATCAGTGAGGTAGCGGGATCCGAGTCGGACTTC.

This clone was seen at least ten times. The CDR3 spells CSVDQGNTGELFF. The CDR3, as DNA: TGCAGCGTTGATCAGGGAAACACCGGGGAGCTGTTTTTT. The V and J genes are TRBV29-1 and TRBJ2-2; a weak D match, TRBD1 (5 bases). The CDR3 has 13 residues. The germline V and J ends were trimmed by 3 bases and 2 bases, with 7 bases remaining between them. CDR1 is SQVTM, CDR2 ANQGSEA, per germline.

Details on this clone: The same CDR3 can be traced to other DNA sequences in this sample. V is TRBV10-3 and J is TRBJ2-1; D gene ambiguous. Trimming shortened V by 3 bases and J by 0 bases, and 9 bases separated the two germline ends. The CDR3 is made up of 15 amino acids. Germline lookup yields CDR1 ENHRY and CDR2 SYGVKD. CDR3 coding DNA: TGTGCCATCAGTGAAGGCGTAAGCTCCTACAATGAGCAGTTCTTC. Translating it yields CAISEGVSSYNEQFF.

The chain combines TRBV6-6 with TRBJ1-5; the D gene is possibly TRBD1 (6 bases). Trimming left V 7 bases short and J 6 bases short, with 13 bases between. The CDR3 is 13 residues long. Looked up from germline, CDR1 is MNHNY and CDR2 is SVGAGI (reference sequence). CDR3 sequence reads: CASTVQGGQPQHF. CDR3 coding DNA: TGTGCCAGCACGGTACAGGGTGGTCAGCCCCAGCATTTT.

The chain links TRBV27 to TRBJ1-5; D unclear. Trimming cost V 3 bases and J 1 base, with 13 bases left between them. CDR3 size: 16 residues. Germline lookup yields CDR1 MNHEY and CDR2 SMNVEV (reference sequence). CDR3 sequence reads: CASSFSGPRSNQPQHF. The CDR3 DNA follows: TGTGCCAGCAGTTTCAGCGGCCCTCGGAGCAATCAGCCCCAGCATTTT.

The chain carries TRBV6-1 and TRBJ1-2; TRBD1 matches at 8 bases. The CDR3 covers 15 residues. V trimming: 2 bases; J trimming: 2 bases; junction bases outside the gene matches: 4. Germline CDR1 is MNHNS and CDR2 is SASEGT. The CDR3 DNA reads as TGTGCCAGCAGTGAATTACAGGGGGAAAACTATGGCTACACCTTC. Its translation is CASSELQGENYGYTF.

The V call is TRBV7-9, the J call TRBJ1-2, with TRBD1 matching over 7 bases. This CDR3 spans 14 amino acids. V shed 5 bases, J shed 6 bases, and the junction held 9 bases outside the gene matches. The germline CDR1 and CDR2 sequences are SEHNR and FQNEAQ (reference sequence). The CDR3 nucleotides read TGTGCCAGCAGCCGTACGGGAGGGGGCAATGGCTACACCTTC. This encodes CASSRTGGGNGYTF.

This clone was counted only a few times. V gene TRBV30 combines with J gene TRBJ1-1; the D gene is possibly TRBD1 (6 bases). V was pared by 3 bases and J by 3 bases, with 11 bases between. The CDR3 contains 13 residues. Germline-derived CDR1 and CDR2 are GTSNPN and SVGIG (reference sequence). CDR3 region: CAWSSQGYTEAFF. As DNA, the CDR3 is TGTGCCTGGAGCTCACAGGGTTACACTGAAGCTTTCTTT.

This chain joins TRBV28 and TRBJ1-5; perhaps TRBD1 as D (5 bases). Germline V gene sequence: CDR1 MDHEN, CDR2 SYDVKM. CDR3 length equals 14 residues. V was trimmed by 6 bases and J by 7 bases, leaving 16 bases between them. CDR3 in DNA: TGTGCCAGCAGCTTTACAGGAAACGGGCAGCCCCAGCATTTT. Its translation: CASSFTGNGQPQHF.

The chain joins TRBV5-1 to TRBJ2-7; perhaps TRBD1 as D (6 bases). Germline CDR1 is SGHRS and CDR2 is YFSETQ. Trimming removed 0 bases from V and 3 bases from J, with 16 bases in between. The CDR3 totals 16 residues. The CDR3 nucleotides read TGCGCCAGCAGCTTGGGCCCCGACAGGACTTTCTACGAGCAGTACTTC. Translated: CASSLGPDRTFYEQYF.

The chain recombines TRBV5-6 with TRBJ1-4; 7 positions agree with TRBD1. Germline V lookup: CDR1 SGHDT, CDR2 YYEEEE. The CDR3 runs to 15 residues. V trimming: 4 bases; J trimming: 8 bases; junction bases outside the gene matches: 11. The CDR3: CASSETGPTREKLFF. CDR3 DNA: TGTGCCAGCAGCGAGACAGGGCCTACGAGGGAAAAACTGTTTTTT.

The gene calls are TRBV5-5 and TRBJ1-4, with 10 bases that match TRBD1. The CDR3 is made up of 15 amino acids. Germline V gene sequence: CDR1 SGHKS, CDR2 YYEKEE (reference sequence). With 4 bases clipped from V and 6 bases from J, the junction kept 6 bases outside the gene matches. CDR3 DNA sequence: TGTGCCAGCAGCCGGACAGGGGGACCAGATGAAAAACTGTTTTTT. Amino acids: CASSRTGGPDEKLFF.

V usage is TRBV18 and J usage is TRBJ2-7; 11 bases match TRBD2. Germline assignment: CDR1 KGHSH and CDR2 LQKENI. The J segment lost 2 bases and the V segment lost 3 bases, leaving 6 bases of the junction unmatched. CDR3 length: 16 amino acids. CDR3 coding DNA: TGTGCCAGCTCACCTCTAGCGGGAGGTGGGGCCTACGAGCAGTACTTC. Residues: CASSPLAGGGAYEQYF.

V usage is TRBV7-2 and J usage is TRBJ2-5; the D is unclear. The CDR3 spans 13 residues. The germline CDR1 and CDR2 sequences are SGHTA and FQGNSA. V was shortened by 1 base and J by 1 base, with 4 bases between the two germline ends. The CDR3 DNA follows: TGTGCCAGCAGCTTAGTCAGCCAAGAGACCCAGTACTTC. Protein: CASSLVSQETQYF. The whole variable domain, remainder taken from reference TRBV7-2 and TRBJ2-5, is GAGVSQSPSNKVTEKGKDVELRCDPISGHTALYWYRQSLGQGLEFLIYFQGNSAPDKSGLPSDRFSAERTGGSVSTLTIQRTQQEDSAVYLCASSLVSQETQYFGPGTRLLVL.

The chain recombines TRBV28 with TRBJ1-1; D might be TRBD1 (5 bases). Germline V gene lookup returns CDR1 MDHEN and CDR2 SYDVKM. The germline V and J ends were trimmed by 2 bases and 1 base, with 29 bases remaining between them. The CDR3 sequence is 21 residues long. The CDR3 bases are TGTGCCAGCAGTTTAATTTTTTCGGGGAGACAGCCTACTATGGGGAACACTGAAGCTTTCTTT. Residues: CASSLIFSGRQPTMGNTEAFF.

V and J are TRBV12-5 and TRBJ2-1; D remains unclear. V was trimmed by 1 base and J by 1 base, leaving 11 bases between them. The germline gives CDR1 LGHNT, CDR2 FRNRAP. CDR3 length: 16 amino acids. The CDR3 bases are TGTGCTAGTGGTTTGGCGACCTTGGGTTCCTACAATGAGCAGTTCTTC. It yields the protein CASGLATLGSYNEQFF.

The chain employs TRBV7-9 and TRBJ1-2, with D possibly being TRBD1 (6 bases). This CDR3 is built from 14 residues. Trimming removed 8 bases at V and 6 bases at J, with 19 bases between. Germline V gene lookup returns CDR1 SEHNR and CDR2 FQNEAQ (reference sequence). CDR3 sequence (DNA): TGTGCCAGCCAACCTCAGGGCAGGGGCGATGGCTACACCTTC. Its translation is CASQPQGRGDGYTF.

The chain joins TRBV5-1 to TRBJ1-2; 8 bases align to TRBD1. The CDR3 totals 15 residues. With 3 bases clipped from V and 3 bases from J, the junction kept 7 bases outside the gene matches. From germline, CDR1 is SGHRS and CDR2 YFSETQ. CDR3 sequence reads: CASSYTGTGDYGYTF. DNA of the CDR3: TGCGCCAGCAGCTACACCGGGACAGGAGACTATGGCTACACCTTC.

The gene calls are TRBV10-3 and TRBJ2-3; D gene ambiguous. This CDR3 region has 14 residues. The germline V gene has CDR1 ENHRY and CDR2 SYGVKD. Trimming left V 8 bases short and J 6 bases short, with 18 bases between. The CDR3 loop reads CAIQTGRIEDTQYF. DNA of the CDR3: TGTGCCATCCAAACGGGCAGGATCGAGGATACGCAGTATTTT.

J is TRBJ2-1 and V is TRBV7-3; 15 nucleotides match TRBD2. The trim removed 5 bases at V and 9 bases at J, leaving 14 bases unmatched. Germline V gene data show CDR1 as SGHTA and CDR2 as FQGTGA. The CDR3 loop spans 18 amino acids. For the CDR3, the DNA is TGTGCCAGCAGCCCGAACGGGGCGGGACTAGCGGGGGGCAGTGAGCAGTTCTTC. Its protein is CASSPNGAGLAGGSEQFF.

The V call is TRBV5-1, the J call TRBJ2-1; a weak D match, TRBD2 (6 bases). The CDR3 extends over 16 amino acids. Germline V gene data show CDR1 as SGHRS and CDR2 as YFSETQ. V lost 0 bases to trimming and J lost 6 bases, with 16 bases between them. CDR3 coding DNA: TGCGCCAGCAGCTTGGCCCGCGCGGGGCCCTTCAATGAGCAGTTCTTC. The encoded protein is CASSLARAGPFNEQFF.